This entry features one T cell receptor beta chain sequence. Its antigen is still unknown. An end of the junction does not agree with germline; a read error may underlie this. The data are from a study of tumor-infiltrating lymphocytes in primary liver carcinoma. Study-level background: Both sexes were represented among patients, who were 30 to 69 years old. The study, taken as a whole, reports: Tumor region pairs shared more overlap than did tumor-adjacent and tumor-blood pairs.

Total RNA (roughly 530 ng) served as template for TCR beta cDNA synthesis primed by a constant-region primer. Libraries of TCR beta came from three nested multiplex PCR rounds with slightly modified ARM-PCR. TCRdb recomputed calls from the multiplex PCR reads with MiXCR, one row per CDR3 protein. The sample includes 90,000 to 150,000 distinct CDR3 sequences, around 70% of them seen just once. It was from approximately 20-30 mg of unsorted bulk tissue that RNA and DNA were co-extracted. Sequenced sample: tumor-adjacent normal liver tissue. The sequence came from a woman aged 60-70 years with primary liver carcinoma and hepatitis B virus infection.

The CDR3: CVSTTGLAGYNEQFF. CDR3 nucleotide sequence: TGTGTCAGCACCACCGGGCTAGCGGGCTACAATGAGCAGTTCTTC. The V and J genes are TRBV2 and TRBJ2-1; 8 bases align to TRBD2. The CDR3 covers 15 residues. Germline V gene data show CDR1 as SNHLY and CDR2 as FYNNEI.